The entry below describes one TCR beta chain. In the authors' workflow: Amplification with reference gene primers provided the estimates of nucleated cell counts. The repertoire was sequenced with immunoSEQ multiplex PCR; TCRdb's copy has only in-frame clones and lacks some. That table gives V, J and clone size, and the DNA gave D and trimming. The table lists about 110,000 clones, approximately 90% of them singletons. The length of the CDR3 is 13 residues. Between the trimmed V and J ends, which lost 7 bases and 6 bases, there was a span of 15 bases. The germline V gene has CDR1 MDHEN and CDR2 SYDVKM. The entry originates in a study of blood T cell repertoires in COVID-19. Study-wide context: The United States, Italy and Spain were the sources of the acute and convalescent COVID-19 samples. Nucleic acid was either cDNA or gDNA, and it came from T cells, B-cell-depleted T cells, or PBMCs.

The clonotype comes from a woman aged 50 to 65 with acute or convalescent COVID-19. The chain uses TRBV28 and TRBJ1-1; D call uncertain. Sequencing was done on a sample of peripheral blood. CDR3 protein: CASTLGRSPEAFF. DNA of the CDR3: TGTGCCAGCACCCTCGGGAGATCACCTGAAGCTTTCTTT.